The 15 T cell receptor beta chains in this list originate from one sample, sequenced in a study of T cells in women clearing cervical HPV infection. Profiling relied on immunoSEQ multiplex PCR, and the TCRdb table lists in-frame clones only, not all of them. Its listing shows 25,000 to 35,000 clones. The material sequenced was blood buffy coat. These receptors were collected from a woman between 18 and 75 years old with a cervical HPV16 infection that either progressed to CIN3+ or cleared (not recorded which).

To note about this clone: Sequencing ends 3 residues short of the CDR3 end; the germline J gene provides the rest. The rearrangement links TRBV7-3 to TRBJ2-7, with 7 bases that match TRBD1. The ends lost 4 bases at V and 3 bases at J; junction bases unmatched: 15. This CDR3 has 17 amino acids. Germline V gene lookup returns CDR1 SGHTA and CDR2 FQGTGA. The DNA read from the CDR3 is TGTGCCAGCAGCTCCGACTCAGAAACAGGGGCGGTCTACGAG. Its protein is CASSSDSETGAVYE. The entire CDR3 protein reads CASSSDSETGAVYEQYF.

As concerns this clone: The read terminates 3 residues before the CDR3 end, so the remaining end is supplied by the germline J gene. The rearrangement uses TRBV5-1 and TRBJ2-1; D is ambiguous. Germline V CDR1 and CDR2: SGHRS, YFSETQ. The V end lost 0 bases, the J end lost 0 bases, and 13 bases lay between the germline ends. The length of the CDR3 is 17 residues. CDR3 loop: CASSLEGAKSSYNEQFF. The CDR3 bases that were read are TGCGCCAGCAGCTTGGAGGGCGCGAAGAGCTCCTACAATGAG. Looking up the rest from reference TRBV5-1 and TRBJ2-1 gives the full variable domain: KAGVTQTPRYLIKTRGQQVTLSCSPISGHRSVSWYQQTPGQGLQFLFEYFSETQRNKGNFPGRFSGRQFSNSRSEMNVSTLELGDSALYLCASSLEGAKSSYNEQFFGPGTRLTVL.

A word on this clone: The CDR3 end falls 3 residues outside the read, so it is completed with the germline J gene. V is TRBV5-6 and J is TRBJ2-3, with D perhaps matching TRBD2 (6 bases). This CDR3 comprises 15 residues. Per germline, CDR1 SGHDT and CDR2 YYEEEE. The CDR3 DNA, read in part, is TGTGCCAGCAGCTTGAGGTCGTTCGGGGAGGAGACG. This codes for CASSLRSFGEET. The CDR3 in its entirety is CASSLRSFGEETQYF.

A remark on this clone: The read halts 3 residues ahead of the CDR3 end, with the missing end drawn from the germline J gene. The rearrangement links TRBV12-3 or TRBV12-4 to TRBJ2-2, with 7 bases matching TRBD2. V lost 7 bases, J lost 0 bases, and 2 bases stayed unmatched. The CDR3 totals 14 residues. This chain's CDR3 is CASMGGANTGELFF. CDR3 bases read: TGTGCCAGCATGGGGGGGGCGAACACCGGGGAG.

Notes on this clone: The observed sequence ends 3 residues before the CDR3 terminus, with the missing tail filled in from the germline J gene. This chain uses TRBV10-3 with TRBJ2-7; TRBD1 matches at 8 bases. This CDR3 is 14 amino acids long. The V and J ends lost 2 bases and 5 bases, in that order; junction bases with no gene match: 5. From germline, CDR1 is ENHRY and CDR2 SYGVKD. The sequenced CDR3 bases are TGTGCCATCAGTGAGGGACAGGGTATCAACGAG. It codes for CAISEGQGINE. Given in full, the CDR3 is CAISEGQGINEQYF.

The chain's CDR3 is CASTETNYGYTF. The sequenced part of the CDR3 DNA is TGTGCCAGCACAGAAACCAACTATGGC. The J gene is TRBJ1-2, the V gene TRBV28; no clear D gene. The read halts 3 residues ahead of the CDR3 end, with the missing end drawn from the germline J gene. The V end was cut by 7 bases, the J end by 2 bases, with 8 bases between. Per germline, CDR1 MDHEN and CDR2 SYDVKM. The CDR3 consists of 12 residues.

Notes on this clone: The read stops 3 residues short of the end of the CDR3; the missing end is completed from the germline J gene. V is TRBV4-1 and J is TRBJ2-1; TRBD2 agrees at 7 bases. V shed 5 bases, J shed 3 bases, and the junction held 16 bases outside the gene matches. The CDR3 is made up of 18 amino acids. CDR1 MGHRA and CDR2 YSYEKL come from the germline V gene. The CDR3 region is CASSIPPGTSDFYNEQFF. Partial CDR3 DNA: TGCGCCAGCAGCATCCCTCCCGGAACTAGCGACTTCTACAATGAG.

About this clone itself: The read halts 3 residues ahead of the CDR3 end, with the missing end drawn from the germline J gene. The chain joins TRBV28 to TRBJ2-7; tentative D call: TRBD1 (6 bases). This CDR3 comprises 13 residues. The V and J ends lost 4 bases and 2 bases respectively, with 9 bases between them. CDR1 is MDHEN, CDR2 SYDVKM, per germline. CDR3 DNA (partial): TGTGCCAGCAGTTCCGGACAGACCTACGAG. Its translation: CASSSGQTYE. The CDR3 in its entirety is CASSSGQTYEQYF. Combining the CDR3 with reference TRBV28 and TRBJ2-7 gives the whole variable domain DVKVTQSSRYLVKRTGEKVFLECVQDMDHENMFWYRQDPGLGLRLIYFSYDVKMKEKGDIPEGYSVSREKKERFSLILESASTNQTSMYLCASSSGQTYEQYFGPGTRLTVT.

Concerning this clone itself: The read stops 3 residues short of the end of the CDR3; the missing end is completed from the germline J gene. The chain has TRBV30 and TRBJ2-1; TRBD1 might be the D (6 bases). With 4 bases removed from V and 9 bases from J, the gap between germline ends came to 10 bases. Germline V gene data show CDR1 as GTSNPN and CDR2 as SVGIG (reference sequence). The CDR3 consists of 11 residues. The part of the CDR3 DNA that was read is TGTGCCTGGAACCAGGGGCCTGAG. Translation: CAWNQGPE. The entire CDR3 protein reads CAWNQGPEQFF.

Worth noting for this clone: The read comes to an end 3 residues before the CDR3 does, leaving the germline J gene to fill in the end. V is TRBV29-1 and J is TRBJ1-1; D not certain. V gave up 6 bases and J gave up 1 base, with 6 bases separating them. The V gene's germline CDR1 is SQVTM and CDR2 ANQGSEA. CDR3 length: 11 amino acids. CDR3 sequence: CSVLGNTEAFF. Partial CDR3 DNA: TGCAGCGTACTCGGGAACACTGAA.

CDR3 DNA, as far as it was read: TGCAGTGCTAGACCCCCTGGAGGGCCCCACTATGGC. Its translation is CSARPPGGPHYG. The full CDR3 sequence reads CSARPPGGPHYGYTF. V gene TRBV20-1 combines with J gene TRBJ1-2, with no clear D. The read is 3 residues too short to cover the CDR3 end, so that end is filled in from the germline J gene. Between the trimmed V and J ends, which lost 2 bases and 3 bases, there was a span of 16 bases. Germline V CDR1 and CDR2: DFQATT, SNEGSKA (reference sequence). The CDR3 sequence is 15 residues long.

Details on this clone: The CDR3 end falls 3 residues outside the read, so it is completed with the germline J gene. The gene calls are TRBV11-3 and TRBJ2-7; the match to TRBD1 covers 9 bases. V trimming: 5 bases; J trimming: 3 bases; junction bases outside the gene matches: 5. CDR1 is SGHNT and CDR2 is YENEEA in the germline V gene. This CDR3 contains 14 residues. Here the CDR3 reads CASSQGDRVYEQYF. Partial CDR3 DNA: TGTGCCAGCAGCCAGGGGGACAGGGTCTACGAG.

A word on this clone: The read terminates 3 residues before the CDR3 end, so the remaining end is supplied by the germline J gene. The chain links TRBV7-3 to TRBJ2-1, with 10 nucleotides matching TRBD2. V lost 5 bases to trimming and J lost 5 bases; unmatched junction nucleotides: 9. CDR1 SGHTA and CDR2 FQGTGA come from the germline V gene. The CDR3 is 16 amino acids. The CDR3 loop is CASSPGTSAYNNEQFF. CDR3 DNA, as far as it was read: TGTGCCAGCAGCCCCGGGACTAGCGCCTATAACAATGAG. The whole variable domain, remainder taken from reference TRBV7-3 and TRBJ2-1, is GAGVSQTPSNKVTEKGKYVELRCDPISGHTALYWYRQSLGQGPEFLIYFQGTGAADDSGLPNDRFFAVRPEGSVSTLKIQRTERGDSAVYLCASSPGTSAYNNEQFFGPGTRLTVL.

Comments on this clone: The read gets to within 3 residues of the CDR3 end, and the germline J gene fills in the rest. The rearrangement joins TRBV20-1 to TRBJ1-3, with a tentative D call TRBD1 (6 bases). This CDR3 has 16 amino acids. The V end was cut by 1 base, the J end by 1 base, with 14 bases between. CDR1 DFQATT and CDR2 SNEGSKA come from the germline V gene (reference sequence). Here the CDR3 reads CSARVPGTNSGNTIYF. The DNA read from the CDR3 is TGCAGTGCTAGAGTACCCGGGACAAATTCTGGAAACACC.

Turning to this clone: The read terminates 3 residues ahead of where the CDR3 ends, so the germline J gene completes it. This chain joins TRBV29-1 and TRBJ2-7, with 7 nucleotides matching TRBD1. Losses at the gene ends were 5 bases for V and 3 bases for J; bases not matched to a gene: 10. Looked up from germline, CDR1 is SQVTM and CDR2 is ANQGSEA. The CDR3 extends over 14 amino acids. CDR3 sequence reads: CSVSVRTGNYEQYF. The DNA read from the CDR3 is TGCAGCGTTTCGGTCCGGACAGGAAACTACGAG.